These T cell receptor beta chains were read from a single sample in a study of T cell responses to AZD1222 COVID-19 vaccine. Sequenced by immunoSEQ multiplex PCR; TCRdb stores in-frame clones only, minus some. The sample lists 150,000 to 200,000 clones, 88% occurring once. Specimen: peripheral blood, collected 28 days after the second AZD1222 dose. All receptors derive from an adult who received the AZD1222 COVID-19 vaccine. The CDR3 runs from the conserved cysteine through the conserved F or W. D genes are given only for firm matches. Expanded clones are given a class, and other clones once, few, many or no size at all.

clone_size: .; v_call: TRBV6-2/TRBV6-3; j_call: TRBJ1-5; d_call: .; cdr3_aa: CASSTGVRASYSNQPQHF; cdr3_nt: TGTGCCAGCAGTACTGGGGTCAGGGCATCATATAGCAATCAGCCCCAGCATTTT
clone_size: .; v_call: TRBV7-2; j_call: TRBJ1-6; d_call: .; cdr3_aa: CASSFPDRYPLHF; cdr3_nt: TGTGCCAGCAGCTTTCCGGACAGATATCCCCTCCACTTT
clone_size: .; v_call: TRBV18; j_call: TRBJ2-6; d_call: .; cdr3_aa: CASSRGLGANVLTF; cdr3_nt: TGTGCCAGCTCACGGGGTCTAGGGGCCAACGTCCTGACTTTC
clone_size: few; v_call: TRBV27; j_call: TRBJ1-5; d_call: .; cdr3_aa: CASSLSGSYSNQPQHF; cdr3_nt: TGTGCCAGCAGTTTATCGGGGTCCTATAGCAATCAGCCCCAGCATTTT
clone_size: .; v_call: TRBV5-1; j_call: TRBJ2-3; d_call: .; cdr3_aa: CASLRQGTDTQYF; cdr3_nt: TGCGCCAGCCTTAGACAGGGCACAGATACGCAGTATTTT
clone_size: .; v_call: TRBV30; j_call: TRBJ1-2; d_call: .; cdr3_aa: CAWTTNRGYGYTF; cdr3_nt: TGTGCCTGGACCACAAACCGGGGATATGGCTACACCTTC
clone_size: .; v_call: TRBV7-2; j_call: TRBJ1-5; d_call: .; cdr3_aa: CASSLGGPQPQHF; cdr3_nt: TGTGCCAGCAGCCTAGGAGGCCCTCAGCCCCAGCATTTT
clone_size: .; v_call: TRBV7-3; j_call: TRBJ2-2; d_call: .; cdr3_aa: CASSQNQGGEVFF; cdr3_nt: TGTGCCAGCAGTCAGAACCAGGGTGGGGAGGTGTTTTTT
clone_size: few; v_call: TRBV2; j_call: TRBJ1-1; d_call: .; cdr3_aa: CASMRTVSNTEAFF; cdr3_nt: TGTGCCAGCATGAGGACAGTCTCAAACACTGAAGCTTTCTTT
clone_size: .; v_call: TRBV18; j_call: TRBJ1-2; d_call: .; cdr3_aa: CASSPTRDTNYGYTF; cdr3_nt: TGTGCCAGCTCACCAACTCGGGATACTAACTATGGCTACACCTTC
clone_size: .; v_call: TRBV18; j_call: TRBJ1-4; d_call: .; cdr3_aa: CASSPWGGKNEKLFF; cdr3_nt: TGTGCCAGCTCACCCTGGGGTGGGAAAAATGAAAAACTGTTTTTT
clone_size: .; v_call: TRBV6-2/TRBV6-3; j_call: TRBJ1-6; d_call: .; cdr3_aa: CASSYSRDNSPLHF; cdr3_nt: TGTGCCAGCAGTTATTCCCGGGATAATTCACCCCTCCACTTT
clone_size: .; v_call: TRBV6-5; j_call: TRBJ1-1; d_call: .; cdr3_aa: CASSPPGGGEAFF; cdr3_nt: TGTGCCAGCAGTCCTCCGGGGGGAGGGGAAGCTTTCTTT
clone_size: .; v_call: TRBV7-9; j_call: TRBJ2-7; d_call: TRBD2; cdr3_aa: CASSLNRGGSEEQYF; cdr3_nt: TGTGCCAGCAGCTTAAATCGCGGGGGGTCGGAAGAGCAGTACTTC
clone_size: .; v_call: TRBV5-1; j_call: TRBJ2-2; d_call: .; cdr3_aa: CASSPDRNAGELFF; cdr3_nt: TGCGCCAGCAGCCCGGATAGGAACGCCGGGGAGCTGTTTTTT
clone_size: once; v_call: TRBV6-2/TRBV6-3; j_call: TRBJ2-5; d_call: .; cdr3_aa: CASSGVGTQYF; cdr3_nt: TGTGCCAGCAGCGGTGTCGGGACCCAGTACTTC
clone_size: once; v_call: TRBV6-5; j_call: TRBJ1-6; d_call: .; cdr3_aa: CATRQATYNSPLHF; cdr3_nt: TGTGCCACCCGACAGGCCACGTATAATTCACCCCTCCACTTT
clone_size: .; v_call: TRBV12-3/TRBV12-4; j_call: TRBJ2-7; d_call: .; cdr3_aa: CASSPDSYEQYF; cdr3_nt: TGTGCCAGCAGTCCAGACAGCTACGAGCAGTACTTC
clone_size: .; v_call: TRBV6-5; j_call: TRBJ2-1; d_call: TRBD2; cdr3_aa: CASRPGGRAYNEQFF; cdr3_nt: TGTGCCAGCAGGCCGGGGGGGCGTGCCTACAATGAGCAGTTCTTC
clone_size: .; v_call: TRBV25-1; j_call: TRBJ1-1; d_call: .; cdr3_aa: CASSIYFEAFF; cdr3_nt: TGTGCCAGCTCTATCTACTTTGAAGCTTTCTTT
clone_size: .; v_call: TRBV5-5; j_call: TRBJ1-2; d_call: TRBD1; cdr3_aa: CASSLDRDGYTF; cdr3_nt: TGTGCCAGCAGTCTCGACAGGGATGGCTACACCTTC
clone_size: .; v_call: TRBV6-5; j_call: TRBJ1-5; d_call: TRBD1; cdr3_aa: CASSNRGIGNQPQHF; cdr3_nt: TGTGCCAGCAGTAACAGGGGGATTGGCAATCAGCCCCAGCATTTT
clone_size: .; v_call: TRBV3-1/TRBV3-2; j_call: TRBJ1-2; d_call: TRBD1; cdr3_aa: CASSDRGFGYTF; cdr3_nt: TGTGCCAGCAGCGACAGGGGATTCGGCTACACCTTC
clone_size: .; v_call: TRBV7-2; j_call: TRBJ2-1; d_call: .; cdr3_aa: CASSSLPGNEQFF; cdr3_nt: TGTGCCAGCAGCTCCCTCCCTGGGAATGAGCAGTTCTTC
clone_size: .; v_call: TRBV19; j_call: TRBJ2-3; d_call: .; cdr3_aa: CATKADTQYF; cdr3_nt: TGTGCCACTAAGGCTGATACGCAGTATTTT